These T cell receptor beta chains were read from a single sample in a study of cytomegalovirus exposure and HLA in healthy donors. Assay: immunoSEQ multiplex PCR; the TCRdb copy retains only in-frame clones and omits some. Among fewer than 100,000 clones listed, 94% were seen once. Sample: PBMCs. Source of these receptors: a woman aged 18 to 35 in good health and CMV-seronegative. The CDR3 runs from the conserved cysteine through the conserved F or W. A D gene is named only where the DNA matches it firmly. Size is stated for part of the rows, as once, few or many counts, or as a class when the clone is expanded.

CDR3aa,CDR3nt,v_gene,abundance,d_gene,j_gene
CAWTLAGGPYEQYF,TGTGCCTGGACACTAGCGGGGGGTCCCTACGAGCAGTACTTC,TRBV30,.,TRBD2,TRBJ2-7
CASSLPTDRLVGETQYF,TGTGCCAGCAGCTTGCCGACCGACAGGTTAGTCGGCGAGACCCAGTACTTC,TRBV7-9,.,.,TRBJ2-5
CASSVWDREHTEAFF,TGTGCCAGTAGCGTCTGGGACAGGGAGCACACTGAAGCTTTCTTT,TRBV19,.,TRBD1,TRBJ1-1
CATSSGTGSSYNSPLHF,TGTGCCACCAGCAGCGGGACAGGTAGCTCCTATAATTCACCCCTCCACTTT,TRBV15,.,TRBD1,TRBJ1-6
CASSPRVPYEQYF,TGTGCCAGCAGTCCACGCGTCCCCTACGAGCAGTACTTC,TRBV27,once,.,TRBJ2-7
CASSEGGGNQPQHF,TGTGCCAGCAGTGAAGGGGGCGGCAATCAGCCCCAGCATTTT,TRBV6-1,.,.,TRBJ1-5
CASSERSPTGANYGYTF,TGTGCCAGCAGTGAACGTTCTCCGACAGGGGCGAACTATGGCTACACCTTC,TRBV6-1,.,TRBD1,TRBJ1-2
CASSGPGQGQETQYF,TGTGCCAGCAGCGGGCCGGGACAGGGACAAGAGACCCAGTACTTC,TRBV7-9,.,TRBD1,TRBJ2-5
CASSAGTGGYEQYF,TGTGCCAGCAGCGCCGGGACAGGGGGCTACGAGCAGTACTTC,TRBV6-5,.,TRBD1,TRBJ2-7
CASSLVVGLAVSYNEQFF,TGTGCCAGCAGCTTAGTGGTGGGACTAGCGGTCAGCTACAATGAGCAGTTCTTC,TRBV5-8,once,TRBD2,TRBJ2-1
CASSYDRGEQYF,TGTGCCAGCAGCTACGACAGGGGAGAGCAGTACTTC,TRBV7-2,.,TRBD1,TRBJ2-7
CASSSIQGAGYGYTF,TGTGCCAGCAGTTCCATACAGGGGGCAGGGTATGGCTACACCTTC,TRBV6-6,.,TRBD1,TRBJ1-2
CASSLYREITGELFF,TGTGCCAGCAGTTTATACAGGGAGATAACCGGGGAGCTGTTTTTT,TRBV27,.,.,TRBJ2-2
CASSQDLAQHEQYF,TGCGCCAGCAGCCAAGATTTAGCGCAACACGAGCAGTACTTC,TRBV4-3,.,.,TRBJ2-7
CAWSAGLAGNNEQFF,TGTGCCTGGAGTGCGGGACTAGCGGGGAACAATGAGCAGTTCTTC,TRBV30,.,TRBD2,TRBJ2-1
CASRTTEGAAGYTF,TGTGCCAGCAGGACGACGGAGGGGGCGGCTGGCTACACCTTC,TRBV6-4,few,TRBD1,TRBJ1-2
CASSNYRGGQPQHF,TGTGCCAGCAGTAATTACAGGGGTGGTCAGCCCCAGCATTTT,TRBV7-8,.,TRBD1,TRBJ1-5
CASSLPGKIYSNQPQHF,TGTGCCAGCAGTTTGCCAGGGAAGATTTATAGCAATCAGCCCCAGCATTTT,TRBV28,.,.,TRBJ1-5
CASSLRLAGDHEQYF,TGTGCCAGCAGTTTACGACTAGCGGGAGACCACGAGCAGTACTTC,TRBV28,.,TRBD2,TRBJ2-7
CARGFPNTEAFF,TGTGCCAGGGGGTTCCCGAACACTGAAGCTTTCTTT,TRBV30,.,.,TRBJ1-1
CASASPSTDTQYF,TGTGCCAGCGCTAGCCCGAGCACAGATACGCAGTATTTT,TRBV7-9,.,.,TRBJ2-3
CASSRGTSGIEQYF,TGTGCCAGCAGCCGCGGGACTAGCGGGATCGAGCAGTACTTC,TRBV7-6,.,TRBD2,TRBJ2-7
CASSFPRGGQETQYF,TGTGCCAGCAGTTTCCCAAGGGGGGGGCAAGAGACCCAGTACTTC,TRBV28,once,.,TRBJ2-5
CATDERGTIYF,TGTGCCACGGACGAAAGGGGCACCATATATTTT,TRBV6-1,.,.,TRBJ1-3
CASSQDFGETQYF,TGCGCCAGCAGCCAAGATTTCGGGGAGACCCAGTACTTC,TRBV4-1,once,.,TRBJ2-5
CASSPGDRGYGYTF,TGTGCCAGCTCACCAGGGGACAGGGGGTATGGCTACACCTTC,TRBV18,.,TRBD1,TRBJ1-2
CASSFGQASEAFF,TGTGCCAGCAGTTTTGGCCAGGCGAGTGAAGCTTTCTTT,TRBV27,.,.,TRBJ1-1
CASSPERVSIYEQYF,TGTGCCAGCAGCCCAGAGCGGGTATCTATCTACGAGCAGTACTTC,TRBV13,.,.,TRBJ2-7
CASSFGQYEKLFF,TGTGCCAGTAGCTTCGGACAGTATGAAAAACTGTTTTTT,TRBV19,.,.,TRBJ1-4
CASSYSIEHHNEQFF,TGTGCCAGCAGTTACTCGATTGAGCACCACAATGAGCAGTTCTTC,TRBV6-5,few,.,TRBJ2-1
CASSTMFNRGYEQYF,TGTGCCAGCAGCACCATGTTCAACAGGGGCTACGAGCAGTACTTC,TRBV21-1,.,.,TRBJ2-7
CASTVASNTGELFF,TGTGCCAGCACCGTAGCGTCGAACACCGGGGAGCTGTTTTTT,TRBV6-1,.,.,TRBJ2-2
CASSPDRGQPQHF,TGCGCCAGCAGCCCGGACAGGGGTCAGCCCCAGCATTTT,TRBV4-3,.,TRBD1,TRBJ1-5
CSPRGYEQYF,TGCAGCCCCCGCGGCTACGAGCAGTACTTC,TRBV20-1,.,.,TRBJ2-7
CSARVADTQYF,TGCAGTGCTAGGGTGGCCGATACGCAGTATTTT,TRBV20-1,.,.,TRBJ2-3
CASSDDRGLYEQYF,TGTGCCAGCAGCGACGACAGGGGGCTTTACGAGCAGTACTTC,TRBV5-4,once,TRBD1,TRBJ2-7
CASSGGLSYEQYF,TGTGCCAGCAGTGGAGGACTATCCTACGAGCAGTACTTC,TRBV2,.,.,TRBJ2-7
CASTAGSGNTGELFF,TGTGCCAGCACTGCGGGGAGCGGGAACACCGGGGAGCTGTTTTTT,TRBV6-4,.,.,TRBJ2-2
CASRPGGAGNSPLHF,TGTGCCAGCAGGCCCGGAGGGGCCGGTAATTCACCCCTCCACTTT,TRBV7-9,.,.,TRBJ1-6
CASSISVQGEQYF,TGTGCCAGTAGCATATCAGTCCAGGGCGAGCAGTACTTC,TRBV19,.,.,TRBJ2-7
CAWRNSGGGETQYF,TGTGCCTGGAGGAATAGCGGGGGGGGTGAGACCCAGTACTTC,TRBV30,.,TRBD2,TRBJ2-5
CASSSGDQETQYF,TGTGCCAGCAGTTCAGGGGACCAAGAGACCCAGTACTTC,TRBV27,.,.,TRBJ2-5
CASREDTGIRQPQHF,TGTGCCAGCAGGGAAGATACGGGGATTCGTCAGCCCCAGCATTTT,TRBV6-4,.,.,TRBJ1-5
CASSIGPSTAQGQYF,TGTGCCAGTAGTATAGGCCCGTCGACGGCGCAGGGGCAGTACTTC,TRBV19,.,.,TRBJ2-7
CASSGVRFEAFF,TGCGCCAGCAGTGGGGTCAGGTTTGAAGCTTTCTTT,TRBV10-2,once,.,TRBJ1-1
CASSLGQGGTGELFF,TGTGCCAGCAGCTTAGGACAGGGGGGGACCGGGGAGCTGTTTTTT,TRBV5-5,.,TRBD1,TRBJ2-2
CASSQDMASNQPQHF,TGCGCCAGCAGCCAAGATATGGCAAGCAATCAGCCCCAGCATTTT,TRBV4-3,once,.,TRBJ1-5
CASSSKDSYEKLFF,TGTGCCAGCAGTTCCAAAGACAGCTATGAAAAACTGTTTTTT,TRBV6-6,.,.,TRBJ1-4
CASVQEGADSYNEQFF,TGTGCCAGCGTTCAGGAGGGGGCAGATTCCTACAATGAGCAGTTCTTC,TRBV2,.,.,TRBJ2-1
CASSPPSGPLEEQYF,TGTGCCAGCAGCCCTCCTAGCGGGCCCCTTGAGGAGCAGTACTTC,TRBV5-4,.,TRBD2,TRBJ2-7
CASSVVDSTFSGANVLTF,TGTGCCAGCAGCGTAGTGGACAGCACCTTCTCTGGGGCCAACGTCCTGACTTTC,TRBV9,.,.,TRBJ2-6
CASRPGAGQGARLDTQYF,TGTGCCAGCAGGCCAGGGGCGGGACAGGGGGCAAGGTTGGATACGCAGTATTTT,TRBV27,.,TRBD1,TRBJ2-3
CASSIQGYAQPQHF,TGTGCCAGCAGTATACAGGGGTATGCTCAGCCCCAGCATTTT,TRBV6-1,.,TRBD1,TRBJ1-5
CASSLRRLNTEAFF,TGTGCCAGCAGTCTCCGCAGATTAAACACTGAAGCTTTCTTT,TRBV28,once,.,TRBJ1-1
CASSEARFADSGLYEQYF,TGTGCCAGCAGTGAAGCCCGGTTTGCCGACAGCGGGCTCTACGAGCAGTACTTC,TRBV6-1,.,.,TRBJ2-7
CASSPDSSGSYEQYF,TGTGCCAGCAGCCCGGACAGTTCAGGCTCCTACGAGCAGTACTTC,TRBV7-2,.,.,TRBJ2-7
CASRPGGRDEQYF,TGTGCCAGCAGACCGGGGGGCCGCGACGAGCAGTACTTC,TRBV7-9,.,.,TRBJ2-7
CASSVVGTFYNEQFF,TGTGCCAGCAGCGTAGTGGGGACTTTCTACAATGAGCAGTTCTTC,TRBV9,.,.,TRBJ2-1
CAWSPGTNQPQHF,TGTGCCTGGAGCCCAGGGACAAATCAGCCCCAGCATTTT,TRBV30,.,.,TRBJ1-5
CASSSTLTDEQFF,TGTGCCAGCAGCTCGACACTTACGGATGAGCAGTTCTTC,TRBV28,.,.,TRBJ2-1